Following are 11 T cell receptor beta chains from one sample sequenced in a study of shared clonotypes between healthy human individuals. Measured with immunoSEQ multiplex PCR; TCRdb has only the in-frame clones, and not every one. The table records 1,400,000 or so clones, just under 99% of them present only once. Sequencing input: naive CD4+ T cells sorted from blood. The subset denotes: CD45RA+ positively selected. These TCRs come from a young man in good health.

This CDR3 is CASRAPLGGQLYEQYF. The CDR3 DNA sequence: TGTGCCAGCAGGGCCCCACTCGGGGGACAGTTGTACGAGCAGTACTTC. The rearrangement uses TRBV11-2 and TRBJ2-7; TRBD1 might be the D (7 bases). Trimming removed 6 bases from V and 4 bases from J, with 22 bases in between. The V gene's germline CDR1 is SGHAT and CDR2 FQNNGV. This CDR3 has 16 residues.

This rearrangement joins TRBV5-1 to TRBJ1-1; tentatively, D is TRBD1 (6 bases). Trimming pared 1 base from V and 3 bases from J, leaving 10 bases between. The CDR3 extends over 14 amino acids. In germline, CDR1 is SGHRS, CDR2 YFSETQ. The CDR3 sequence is CASSLTGLDTEAFF. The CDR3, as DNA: TGCGCCAGCAGCTTGACAGGGCTCGACACTGAAGCTTTCTTT.

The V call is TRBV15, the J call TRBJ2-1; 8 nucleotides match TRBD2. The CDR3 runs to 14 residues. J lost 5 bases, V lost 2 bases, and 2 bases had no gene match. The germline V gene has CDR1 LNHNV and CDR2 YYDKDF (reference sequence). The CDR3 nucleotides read TGTGCCACCAGCAGAAAACTAGCGGACAATGAGCAGTTCTTC. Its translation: CATSRKLADNEQFF.

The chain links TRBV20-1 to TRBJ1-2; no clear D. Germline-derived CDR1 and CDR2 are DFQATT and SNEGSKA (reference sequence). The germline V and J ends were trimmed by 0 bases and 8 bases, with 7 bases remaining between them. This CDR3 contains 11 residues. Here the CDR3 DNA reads TGCAGTGCTAGAGATGTCGGGGGCTACACCTTC. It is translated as CSARDVGGYTF.

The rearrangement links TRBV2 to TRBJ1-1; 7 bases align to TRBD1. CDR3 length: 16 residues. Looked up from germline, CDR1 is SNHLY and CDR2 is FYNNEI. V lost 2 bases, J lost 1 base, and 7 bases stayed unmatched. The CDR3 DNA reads TGTGCCAGCAGTGAACGTCCCGGGACAGCGAACACTGAAGCTTTCTTT. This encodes CASSERPGTANTEAFF.

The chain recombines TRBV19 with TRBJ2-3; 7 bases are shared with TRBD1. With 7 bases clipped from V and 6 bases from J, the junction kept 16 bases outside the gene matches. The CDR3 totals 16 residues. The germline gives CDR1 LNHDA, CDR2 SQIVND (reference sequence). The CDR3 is CASNGRGSLVIDTQYF. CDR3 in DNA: TGTGCCAGTAACGGCAGGGGGAGCTTAGTCATTGATACGCAGTATTTT.

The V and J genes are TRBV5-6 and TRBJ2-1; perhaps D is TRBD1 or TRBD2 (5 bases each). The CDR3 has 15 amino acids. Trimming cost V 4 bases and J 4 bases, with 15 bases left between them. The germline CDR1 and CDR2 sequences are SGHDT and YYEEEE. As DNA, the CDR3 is TGTGCCAGCAGCCGGGGCCCGCTGGTTTACAATGAGCAGTTCTTC. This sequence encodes CASSRGPLVYNEQFF.

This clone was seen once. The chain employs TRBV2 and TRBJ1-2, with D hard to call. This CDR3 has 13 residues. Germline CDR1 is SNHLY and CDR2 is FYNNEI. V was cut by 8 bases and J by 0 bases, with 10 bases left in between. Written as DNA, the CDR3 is TGTGCCAGCCACTTGGAAGCTAACTATGGCTACACCTTC. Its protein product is CASHLEANYGYTF.

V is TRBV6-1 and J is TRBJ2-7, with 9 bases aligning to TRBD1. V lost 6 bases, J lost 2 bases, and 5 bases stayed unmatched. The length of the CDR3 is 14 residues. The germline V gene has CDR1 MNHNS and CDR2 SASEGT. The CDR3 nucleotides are TGTGCCAGCAGCACAGGACAGGGGCCCTACGAGCAGTACTTC. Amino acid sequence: CASSTGQGPYEQYF.

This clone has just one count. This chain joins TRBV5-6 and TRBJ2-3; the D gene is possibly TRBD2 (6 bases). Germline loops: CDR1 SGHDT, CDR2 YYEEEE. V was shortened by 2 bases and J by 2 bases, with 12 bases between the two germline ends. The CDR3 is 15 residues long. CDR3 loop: CASSFGGSSTDTQYF. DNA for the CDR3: TGTGCCAGCAGCTTTGGGGGGTCTTCCACAGATACGCAGTATTTT.

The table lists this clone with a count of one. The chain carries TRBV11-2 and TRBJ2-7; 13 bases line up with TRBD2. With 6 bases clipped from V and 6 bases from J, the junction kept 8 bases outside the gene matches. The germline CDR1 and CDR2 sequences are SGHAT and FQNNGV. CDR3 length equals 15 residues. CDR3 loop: CASRLAGGGPPEQYF. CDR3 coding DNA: TGTGCCAGCAGACTAGCGGGAGGGGGACCCCCCGAGCAGTACTTC.